Sequencing of this TCR beta chain was carried out in a study of T cells of healthy individuals. In TCRdb, the 5' RACE reads were re-called with MiXCR into one record per CDR3 protein. The table records around 98,000 distinct CDR3 sequences, under 20% of them present only once. V dropped 7 bases and J dropped 2 bases, with 11 bases sitting between them. The CDR3 contains 13 residues. CDR1 and CDR2 (germline): SEHNR, FQNEAQ (reference sequence). The genes are TRBV7-9 and TRBJ1-2; D is unresolved. This TCR was sampled from a human donor in good health. CDR3 protein: CASILEENYGYTF. CDR3 in DNA: TGTGCCAGCATACTAGAAGAGAACTATGGCTACACCTTC. The complete variable domain, with remaining parts taken from reference TRBV7-9 and TRBJ1-2, reads DTGVSQNPRHKITKRGQNVTFRCDPISEHNRLYWYRQTLGQGPEFLTYFQNEAQLEKSRLLSDRFSAERPKGSFSTLEIQRTEQGDSAMYLCASILEENYGYTFGSGTRLTVV.